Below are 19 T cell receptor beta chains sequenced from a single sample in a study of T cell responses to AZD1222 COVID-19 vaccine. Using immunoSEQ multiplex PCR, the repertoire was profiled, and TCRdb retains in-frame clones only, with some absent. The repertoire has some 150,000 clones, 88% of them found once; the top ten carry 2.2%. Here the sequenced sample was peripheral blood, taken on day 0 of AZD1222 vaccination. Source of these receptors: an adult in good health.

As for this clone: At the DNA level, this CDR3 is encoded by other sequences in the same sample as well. This CDR3 reads CAWGGSGNTIYF. DNA of the CDR3: TGTGCCTGGGGGGGGTCAGGAAACACCATATATTTT. The chain uses TRBV30 and TRBJ1-3; a possible D gene is TRBD1 (5 bases). The CDR3 extends over 12 amino acids. CDR1 is GTSNPN, CDR2 SVGIG, per germline (reference sequence). V gave up 5 bases and J gave up 4 bases, with 9 bases separating them.

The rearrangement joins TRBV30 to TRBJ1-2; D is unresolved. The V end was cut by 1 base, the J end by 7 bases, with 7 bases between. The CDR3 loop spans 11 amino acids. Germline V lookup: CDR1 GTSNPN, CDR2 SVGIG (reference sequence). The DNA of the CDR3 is TGTGCCTGGAGTGGAGAAGGTGGCTACACCTTC. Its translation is CAWSGEGGYTF.

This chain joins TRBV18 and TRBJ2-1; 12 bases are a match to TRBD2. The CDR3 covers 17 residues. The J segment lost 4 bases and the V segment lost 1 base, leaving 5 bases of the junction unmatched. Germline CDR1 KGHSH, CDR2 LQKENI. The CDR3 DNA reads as TGTGCCAGCTCACCACGCGTTACTAGCGGGGGGTACAATGAGCAGTTCTTC. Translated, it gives CASSPRVTSGGYNEQFF.

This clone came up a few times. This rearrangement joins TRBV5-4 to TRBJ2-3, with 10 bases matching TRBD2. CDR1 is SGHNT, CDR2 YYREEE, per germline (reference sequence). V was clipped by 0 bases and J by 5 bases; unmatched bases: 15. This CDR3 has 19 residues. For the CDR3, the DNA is TGTGCCAGCAGCTTGGTTTGGCTAGCGGGAGACCCGGGGTTAGATACGCAGTATTTT. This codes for CASSLVWLAGDPGLDTQYF.

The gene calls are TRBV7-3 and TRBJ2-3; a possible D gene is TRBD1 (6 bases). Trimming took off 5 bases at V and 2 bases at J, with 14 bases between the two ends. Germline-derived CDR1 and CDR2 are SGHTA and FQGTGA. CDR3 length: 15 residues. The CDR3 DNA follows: TGTGCCAGCAGCGCTAGGGACACCGTCACAGATACGCAGTATTTT. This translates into CASSARDTVTDTQYF.

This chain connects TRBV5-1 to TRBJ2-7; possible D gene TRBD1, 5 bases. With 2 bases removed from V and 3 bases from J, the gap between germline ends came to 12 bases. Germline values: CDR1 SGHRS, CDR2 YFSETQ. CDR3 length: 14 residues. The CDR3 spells CASSFGAGYYEQYF. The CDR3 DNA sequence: TGCGCCAGCAGCTTTGGGGCCGGCTACTACGAGCAGTACTTC.

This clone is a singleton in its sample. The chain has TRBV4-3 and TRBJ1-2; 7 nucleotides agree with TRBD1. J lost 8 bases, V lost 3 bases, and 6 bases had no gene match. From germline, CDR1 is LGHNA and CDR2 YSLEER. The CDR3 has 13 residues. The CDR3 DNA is TGCGCCAGCAGCCACCAGGGGGGGGACGGCTACACCTTC. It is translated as CASSHQGGDGYTF.

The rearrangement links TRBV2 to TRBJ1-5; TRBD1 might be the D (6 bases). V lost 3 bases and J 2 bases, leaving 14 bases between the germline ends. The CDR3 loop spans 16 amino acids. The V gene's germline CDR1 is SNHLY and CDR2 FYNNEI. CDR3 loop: CASSDAGAVGNQPQHF. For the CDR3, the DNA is TGTGCCAGCAGTGATGCGGGGGCAGTCGGCAATCAGCCCCAGCATTTT.

The CDR3 reads CASSRTGIGGYTF. In DNA, the CDR3 is TGTGCCAGCAGTCGGACAGGGATTGGCGGCTACACCTTC. The gene calls are TRBV7-9 and TRBJ1-2, with 8 bases aligning to TRBD1. Germline V gene sequence: CDR1 SEHNR, CDR2 FQNEAQ (reference sequence). CDR3 length equals 13 residues. After removal of 6 bases from V and 8 bases from J, the junction contained 8 bases not matched to a gene.

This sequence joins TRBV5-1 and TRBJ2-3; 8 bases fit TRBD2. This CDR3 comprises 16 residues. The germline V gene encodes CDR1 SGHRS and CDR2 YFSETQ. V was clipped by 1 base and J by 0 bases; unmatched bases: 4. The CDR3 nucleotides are TGCGCCAGCAGCTTGCGGTCTAGCGGGAGCACAGATACGCAGTATTTT. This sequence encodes CASSLRSSGSTDTQYF. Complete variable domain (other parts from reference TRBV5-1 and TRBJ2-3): KAGVTQTPRYLIKTRGQQVTLSCSPISGHRSVSWYQQTPGQGLQFLFEYFSETQRNKGNFPGRFSGRQFSNSRSEMNVSTLELGDSALYLCASSLRSSGSTDTQYFGPGTRLTVL.

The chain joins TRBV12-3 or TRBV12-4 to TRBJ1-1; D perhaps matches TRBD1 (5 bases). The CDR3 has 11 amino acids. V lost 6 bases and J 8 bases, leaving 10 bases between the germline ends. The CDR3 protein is CASSLGGEAFF. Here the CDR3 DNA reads TGTGCCAGCAGCCTTGGGGGGGAAGCTTTCTTT.

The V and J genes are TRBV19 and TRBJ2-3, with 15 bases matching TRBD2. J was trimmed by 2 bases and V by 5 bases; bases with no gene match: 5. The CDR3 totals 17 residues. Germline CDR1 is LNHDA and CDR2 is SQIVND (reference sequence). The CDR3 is CASSARTSGRATDTQYF. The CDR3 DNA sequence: TGTGCCAGTAGTGCCAGGACTAGCGGGAGGGCCACAGATACGCAGTATTTT. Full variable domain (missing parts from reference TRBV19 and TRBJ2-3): DGGITQSPKYLFRKEGQNVTLSCEQNLNHDAMYWYRQDPGQGLRLIYYSQIVNDFQKGDIAEGYSVSREKKESFPLTVTSAQKNPTAFYLCASSARTSGRATDTQYFGPGTRLTVL.

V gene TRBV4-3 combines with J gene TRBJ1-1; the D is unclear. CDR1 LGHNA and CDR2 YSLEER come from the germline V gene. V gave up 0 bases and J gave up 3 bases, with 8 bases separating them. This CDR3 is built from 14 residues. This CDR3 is CASSQDSRDTEAFF. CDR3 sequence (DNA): TGCGCCAGCAGCCAAGATTCGAGGGACACTGAAGCTTTCTTT.

CDR3 in DNA: TGTGCCAGCAGCCAGGGACAGGGAGTACGGGAAAAACTGTTTTTT. Amino acids: CASSQGQGVREKLFF. The genes are TRBV4-2 and TRBJ1-4; 9 positions match TRBD1. The ends lost 3 bases at V and 8 bases at J; junction bases unmatched: 7. Germline V gives CDR1 LGHNA, CDR2 YNFKEQ. This CDR3 is 15 amino acids long.

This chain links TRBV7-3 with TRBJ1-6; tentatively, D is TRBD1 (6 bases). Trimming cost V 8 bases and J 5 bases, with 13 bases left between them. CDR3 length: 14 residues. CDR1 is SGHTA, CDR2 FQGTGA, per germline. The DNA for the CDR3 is TGTGCCAGCGCTCAAGGGGGGGATAATTCACCCCTCCACTTT. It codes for CASAQGGDNSPLHF.

CDR3 sequence (DNA): TGTGCCAGTAGGCGCCGGGATTCACCCCTCCACTTT. This gives the protein CASRRRDSPLHF. The V gene is TRBV19, the J gene TRBJ1-6; D is unresolved. V lost 6 bases and J 8 bases, leaving 8 bases between the germline ends. The CDR3 has 12 residues. Germline lookup yields CDR1 LNHDA and CDR2 SQIVND (reference sequence).

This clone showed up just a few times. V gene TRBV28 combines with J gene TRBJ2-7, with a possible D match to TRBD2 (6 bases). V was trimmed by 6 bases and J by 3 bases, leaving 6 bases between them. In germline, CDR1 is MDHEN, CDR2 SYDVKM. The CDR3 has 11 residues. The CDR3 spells CASRGGYEQYF. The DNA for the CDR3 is TGTGCCAGCAGGGGAGGCTACGAGCAGTACTTC.

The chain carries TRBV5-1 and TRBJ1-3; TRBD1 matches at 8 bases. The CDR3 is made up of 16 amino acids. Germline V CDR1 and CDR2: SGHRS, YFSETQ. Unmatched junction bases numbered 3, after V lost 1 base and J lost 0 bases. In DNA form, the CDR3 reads TGCGCCAGCAGCTTGCCAGGGGGCAACTCTGGAAACACCATATATTTT. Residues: CASSLPGGNSGNTIYF.

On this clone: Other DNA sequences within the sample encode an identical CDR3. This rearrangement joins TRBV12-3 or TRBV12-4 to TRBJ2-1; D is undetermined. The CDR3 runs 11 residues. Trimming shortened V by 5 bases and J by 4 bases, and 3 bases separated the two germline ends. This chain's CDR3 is CASSIYNEQFF. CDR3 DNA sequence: TGTGCCAGCAGTATTTACAATGAGCAGTTCTTC.